Each of the 8 T cell receptor beta chains below was sequenced from the same sample in a study of blood T cell repertoires in COVID-19. Data came from immunoSEQ multiplex PCR; TCRdb stores just in-frame clones and leaves some out. The profile shows a few hundred thousand clones, about 85% of them singletons. The specimen sequenced was peripheral blood. These receptors all come from a man aged 25-45 years who had recovered from COVID-19.

The CDR3 protein is CASSLAGTGETQYF. Here the CDR3 DNA reads TGCGCCAGCAGCTTGGCCGGGACAGGAGAGACCCAGTACTTC. The rearrangement uses TRBV5-1 and TRBJ2-5; 8 bases align to TRBD1. V trimming: 0 bases; J trimming: 4 bases; junction bases outside the gene matches: 2. The CDR3 totals 14 residues. Germline V CDR1 and CDR2: SGHRS, YFSETQ.

The V gene is TRBV19, the J gene TRBJ2-2; weak D call: TRBD2 (5 bases). The germline V and J ends were trimmed by 10 bases and 3 bases, with 15 bases remaining between them. Germline V lookup: CDR1 LNHDA, CDR2 SQIVND (reference sequence). The CDR3 is 14 residues long. The CDR3 DNA is TGTGCCACACCAACACCCGGGGACACCGGGGAGCTGTTTTTT. It is translated as CATPTPGDTGELFF. The complete variable domain, with remaining parts taken from reference TRBV19 and TRBJ2-2, reads DGGITQSPKYLFRKEGQNVTLSCEQNLNHDAMYWYRQDPGQGLRLIYYSQIVNDFQKGDIAEGYSVSREKKESFPLTVTSAQKNPTAFYLCATPTPGDTGELFFGEGSRLTVL.

This clone has only a few counts. The DNA of the CDR3 is TGTGCCAGCAGCTTGGCGCTGGTCAGCGACAGTGGCCAGGCCTACGAGCAGTACTTC. Protein sequence: CASSLALVSDSGQAYEQYF. The chain has TRBV5-6 and TRBJ2-7, with TRBD1 as a possible D gene (5 bases). V dropped 0 bases and J dropped 2 bases, with 24 bases sitting between them. Germline lookup yields CDR1 SGHDT and CDR2 YYEEEE. The CDR3 has 19 residues.

V is TRBV19 and J is TRBJ1-2; perhaps TRBD1 as D (5 bases). This CDR3 contains 13 residues. The V end was cut by 9 bases, the J end by 4 bases, with 15 bases between. From germline, CDR1 is LNHDA and CDR2 SQIVND (reference sequence). In DNA form, the CDR3 reads TGTGCCAGGCCAGACAGAGTTCTCTATGGCTACACCTTC. Translating gives CARPDRVLYGYTF.

This sequence joins TRBV5-5 and TRBJ1-5; TRBD1 matches at 9 bases. The CDR3 totals 18 residues. Germline V gene sequence: CDR1 SGHKS, CDR2 YYEKEE (reference sequence). J gave up 0 bases and V 5 bases, and 12 bases lay outside the gene matches. The CDR3, as DNA: TGTGCCAGCAGGGAAGGGGACAGGGCGCCATATAGCAATCAGCCCCAGCATTTT. As protein: CASREGDRAPYSNQPQHF.

The J gene is TRBJ1-2, the V gene TRBV5-4; 8 nucleotides match TRBD1. Germline values: CDR1 SGHNT, CDR2 YYREEE (reference sequence). The CDR3 is 15 residues long. The junction had 3 bases not matched to a gene; V was cut back by 0 bases and J by 2 bases. CDR3 sequence: CASSLVTGGNYGYTF. CDR3 DNA sequence: TGTGCCAGCAGCTTGGTCACAGGGGGGAACTATGGCTACACCTTC.

The chain uses TRBV7-9 and TRBJ2-7; possibly TRBD1 for D (5 bases). V gave up 3 bases and J gave up 2 bases, with 5 bases separating them. The CDR3 is 12 amino acids. The germline CDR1 and CDR2 sequences are SEHNR and FQNEAQ (reference sequence). The chain's CDR3 is CASSFRAYEQYF. The CDR3 bases are TGTGCCAGCAGCTTCAGGGCCTACGAGCAGTACTTC.

J is TRBJ2-5 and V is TRBV24-1; perhaps TRBD1 as D (5 bases). Trimming took off 1 base at V and 7 bases at J, with 6 bases between the two ends. Per the germline V gene, CDR1 is KGHDR and CDR2 is SFDVKD. The CDR3 contains 12 residues. CDR3 sequence: CATSDLGATQYF. CDR3 nucleotide sequence: TGTGCCACCAGTGATTTAGGGGCGACCCAGTACTTC.